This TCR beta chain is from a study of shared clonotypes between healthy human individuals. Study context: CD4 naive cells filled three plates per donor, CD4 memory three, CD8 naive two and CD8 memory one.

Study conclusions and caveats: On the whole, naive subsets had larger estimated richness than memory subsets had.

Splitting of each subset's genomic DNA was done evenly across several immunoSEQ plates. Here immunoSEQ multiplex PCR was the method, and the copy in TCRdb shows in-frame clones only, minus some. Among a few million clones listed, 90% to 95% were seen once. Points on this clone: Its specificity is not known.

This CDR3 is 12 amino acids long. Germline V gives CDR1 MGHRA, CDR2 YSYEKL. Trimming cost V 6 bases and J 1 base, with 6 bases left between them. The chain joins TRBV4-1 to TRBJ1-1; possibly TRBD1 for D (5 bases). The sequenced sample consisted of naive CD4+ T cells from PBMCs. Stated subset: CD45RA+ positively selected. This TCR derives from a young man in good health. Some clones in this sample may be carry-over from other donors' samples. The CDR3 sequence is CASRGGNTEAFF. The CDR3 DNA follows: TGCGCCAGCAGGGGGGGGAACACTGAAGCTTTCTTT.